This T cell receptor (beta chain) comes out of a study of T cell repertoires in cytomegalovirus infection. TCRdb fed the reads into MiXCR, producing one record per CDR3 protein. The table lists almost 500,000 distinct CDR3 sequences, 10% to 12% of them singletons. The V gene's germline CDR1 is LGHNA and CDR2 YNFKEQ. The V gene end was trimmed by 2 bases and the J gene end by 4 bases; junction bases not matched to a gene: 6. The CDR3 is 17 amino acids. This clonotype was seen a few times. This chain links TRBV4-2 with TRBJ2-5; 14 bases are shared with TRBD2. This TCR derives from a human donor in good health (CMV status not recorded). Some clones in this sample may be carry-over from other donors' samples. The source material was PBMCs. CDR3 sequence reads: CASSQKPGLAGAETQYF. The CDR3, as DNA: TGTGCCAGCAGCCAAAAACCGGGACTAGCGGGAGCAGAGACCCAGTACTTC.